This T cell receptor (beta chain) comes out of a study of Graves' ophthalmopathy and Graves' hyperthyroidism. This CDR3 is built from 15 residues. J gave up 7 bases and V 2 bases, and 8 bases lay outside the gene matches. RNA transcripts yielded amplified TCR beta CDR3 regions. A first-round RT-PCR used HTBI primers, followed by a second-round multiplex PCR. Using its own MiXCR run on the multiplex PCR reads, TCRdb lists one record per CDR3 protein. Here the sample spans 600,000 to 650,000 distinct CDR3 sequences, about 24% being singletons. This clonotype has at least ten counts. This receptor was identified in a woman younger than 30 with stable Graves' hyperthyroidism. Some clones in this sample may be carry-over from other donors' samples. Sequencing was carried out using peripheral blood. V gene TRBV12-3 or TRBV12-4 combines with J gene TRBJ1-5, with 7 bases lining up with TRBD1. CDR3 sequence reads: CASSLTLDRHQPQHF. The CDR3 region has the DNA TGTGCCAGCAGTTTAACGTTGGACAGGCACCAGCCCCAGCATTTT.